Shown below are 32 T cell receptor beta chains from a single sample sequenced in a study of shared clonotypes between healthy human individuals. TCRdb's table, derived via immunoSEQ multiplex PCR, lists solely in-frame clones and lacks some. The sample records around 700,000 clones, approximately 75% being singletons. What was sequenced was memory CD4+ T cells sorted from blood. Specified subset: CD45RA-negative fraction. The receptors derive from a woman aged 25 to 39 in good health.

The rearrangement joins TRBV27 to TRBJ2-2; 7 nucleotides align to TRBD2. From germline, CDR1 is MNHEY and CDR2 SMNVEV (reference sequence). J was trimmed by 5 bases and V by 4 bases; bases with no gene match: 10. The CDR3 covers 16 residues. The CDR3 bases are TGTGCCAGCAGTTCACCTAGCGGCTTGCGGACCGGGGAGCTGTTTTTT. It is translated as CASSSPSGLRTGELFF.

This clone was observed a few times. The CDR3 region is CASSSNRVGEQYF. CDR3 in DNA: TGTGCCAGCAGTTCAAACAGGGTCGGCGAGCAGTACTTC. This rearrangement joins TRBV27 to TRBJ2-7, with D possibly being TRBD1 (6 bases). Germline V gene sequence: CDR1 MNHEY, CDR2 SMNVEV (reference sequence). The CDR3 length is 13 residues. V gave up 4 bases and J gave up 6 bases, with 13 bases separating them.

The V gene is TRBV28, the J gene TRBJ1-3; no firm D call. V dropped 7 bases and J dropped 0 bases, with 19 bases sitting between them. CDR1 is MDHEN, CDR2 SYDVKM, per germline. This CDR3 is 17 amino acids long. CDR3 sequence reads: CASTDGRTGFSGNTIYF. The CDR3 DNA follows: TGTGCCAGCACAGATGGTCGGACGGGATTCTCTGGAAACACCATATATTTT.

This clone was seen just once. One end of the junction does not line up with germline, which may come from a read error. The genes are TRBV7-6 and TRBJ1-2; D call uncertain. The CDR3 is 13 amino acids. CDR1 and CDR2 (germline): SGHVS, FNYEAQ. CDR3 bases: TGTGCCAGCAGCCCTAATAGGAACTATGGCTACATCTTC. Its protein is CASSPNRNYGYIF.

The chain uses TRBV7-7 and TRBJ2-7; no reliable D call. Germline V lookup: CDR1 SSHAT, CDR2 FNYEAQ (reference sequence). CDR3 size: 13 residues. Trimming stripped 2 bases from V and 6 bases from J, with 11 bases between. DNA of the CDR3: TGTGCCAGCAGCTTAACCCCAAGGGCCGAGCAGTACTTC. It is translated as CASSLTPRAEQYF. The variable domain in full, completed from reference TRBV7-7 and TRBJ2-7, reads GAGVSQSPRYKVTKRGQDVTLRCDPISSHATLYWYQQALGQGPEFLTYFNYEAQPDKSGLPSDRFSAERPEGSISTLTIQRTEQRDSAMYRCASSLTPRAEQYFGPGTRLTVT.

This clone came up many times. The rearrangement links TRBV6-5 to TRBJ1-1, with TRBD1 matching 8 bases. The V gene end was trimmed by 6 bases and the J gene end by 5 bases; junction bases not matched to a gene: 11. The germline V gene has CDR1 MNHEY and CDR2 SVGAGI. The CDR3 is made up of 15 amino acids. The CDR3 region is CASRRSTGGGTEAFF. CDR3 coding DNA: TGTGCCAGCAGGCGATCAACAGGGGGTGGTACTGAAGCTTTCTTT.

The chain links TRBV11-2 to TRBJ2-7; 12 bases map to TRBD2. Germline loops: CDR1 SGHAT, CDR2 FQNNGV. This CDR3 spans 15 amino acids. V shed 2 bases, J shed 4 bases, and the junction held 3 bases outside the gene matches. The DNA of the CDR3 is TGTGCCAGCAGCTTAATCGGGACTAGCGGGTACGAGCAGTACTTC. As protein: CASSLIGTSGYEQYF. Full variable domain (outside the CDR3, taken from reference TRBV11-2 and TRBJ2-7): EAGVAQSPRYKIIEKRQSVAFWCNPISGHATLYWYQQILGQGPKLLIQFQNNGVVDDSQLPKDRFSAERLKGVDSTLKIQPAKLEDSAVYLCASSLIGTSGYEQYFGPGTRLTVT.

The chain joins TRBV7-2 to TRBJ2-7; possible D gene TRBD1, 5 bases. The germline CDR1 and CDR2 sequences are SGHTA and FQGNSA. Trimming cost V 0 bases and J 6 bases, with 18 bases left between them. The CDR3 contains 16 residues. The CDR3 is CASSLARSIRTSEQYF. The CDR3 DNA follows: TGTGCCAGCAGCTTAGCCCGTTCTATACGGACATCCGAGCAGTACTTC.

J is TRBJ2-2 and V is TRBV18; D uncertain. There are 14 residues in the CDR3. Trimming took off 2 bases at V and 7 bases at J, with 11 bases between the two ends. Germline CDR1 is KGHSH and CDR2 is LQKENI. CDR3 DNA: TGTGCCAGCTCACCAATTGGACGAGACGGGGAGCTGTTTTTT. It specifies CASSPIGRDGELFF.

This chain links TRBV9 with TRBJ2-5; 7 bases agree with TRBD1. The J call may be wrong; the DNA end is better matched by TRBJ2-7. This CDR3 has 15 residues. Per the germline V gene, CDR1 is SGDLS and CDR2 is YYNGEE. The CDR3 loop reads CASSGRDSPSYEQYF. DNA for the CDR3: TGTGCCAGCAGCGGCCGGGACAGCCCCTCCTACGAGCAGTACTTC.

The chain combines TRBV5-6 with TRBJ2-1; D is uncertain. Deletions cut 0 bases from V and 4 bases from J, with 11 bases between. The CDR3 is made up of 15 amino acids. CDR1 is SGHDT and CDR2 is YYEEEE in the germline V gene. DNA for the CDR3: TGTGCCAGCAGCTTGGACCCTCCCGGGTACAATGAGCAGTTCTTC. It is translated as CASSLDPPGYNEQFF.

CDR3 sequence (DNA): TGTGCCAGCTCACCACCATCGAGGTCCTACAGTTTGGAACAGTACTTC. This codes for CASSPPSRSYSLEQYF. The chain employs TRBV18 and TRBJ2-7; D not certain. Trimming took off 0 bases at V and 10 bases at J, with 22 bases between the two ends. The CDR3 covers 16 residues. In germline, CDR1 is KGHSH, CDR2 LQKENI.

The chain uses TRBV27 and TRBJ2-6; D perhaps matches TRBD1 (5 bases). The germline gives CDR1 MNHEY, CDR2 SMNVEV (reference sequence). The ends were cut back, 3 bases at V and 1 base at J, with 7 bases in the middle. This CDR3 is 15 amino acids long. CDR3 nucleotides: TGTGCCAGCAGTTTTTCAGGGTCTGGGGCCAACGTCCTGACTTTC. Protein: CASSFSGSGANVLTF.

This clone has ten or more counts. This chain connects TRBV2 to TRBJ2-6; D possibly corresponds to TRBD2 (5 bases). The ends were cut back, 10 bases at V and 4 bases at J, with 11 bases in the middle. CDR1 is SNHLY and CDR2 is FYNNEI in the germline V gene. This CDR3 spans 13 amino acids. The CDR3 DNA follows: TGTGCCAAGAGGGTCTCCGGGGCCAACGTCCTGACTTTC. This codes for CAKRVSGANVLTF.

The V call is TRBV30, the J call TRBJ1-4; no definite D call. V lost 0 bases, J lost 15 bases, and 14 bases lay in between. The germline gives CDR1 GTSNPN, CDR2 SVGIG (reference sequence). This CDR3 has 12 amino acids. CDR3 protein: CAWSVQKGRVFF. CDR3 in DNA: TGTGCCTGGAGTGTACAGAAAGGGCGGGTGTTTTTT.

The V call is TRBV11-2, the J call TRBJ2-3; TRBD2 is a possible D gene (5 bases). Between the trimmed V and J ends, which lost 5 bases and 4 bases, there was a span of 13 bases. The CDR3 covers 14 residues. Germline CDR1 is SGHAT and CDR2 is FQNNGV. CDR3 sequence reads: CASSPLLDADTQYF. The CDR3 coding sequence is TGTGCCAGCAGCCCCCTACTAGATGCAGATACGCAGTATTTT. Using reference TRBV11-2 and TRBJ2-3 for the parts outside the CDR3, the full variable domain is EAGVAQSPRYKIIEKRQSVAFWCNPISGHATLYWYQQILGQGPKLLIQFQNNGVVDDSQLPKDRFSAERLKGVDSTLKIQPAKLEDSAVYLCASSPLLDADTQYFGPGTRLTVL.

The CDR3 region has the DNA TGTGCCAGCAGCGCCTTGTCGGCCATTGACTACAATGAGCAGTTCTTC. Translating it yields CASSALSAIDYNEQFF. The chain couples TRBV11-1 to TRBJ2-1; D gene unclear. The CDR3 has 16 amino acids. V lost 5 bases, J lost 3 bases, and 17 bases lay in between. Germline V lookup: CDR1 SGHAT, CDR2 FQDESV (reference sequence).

The V gene is TRBV11-2, the J gene TRBJ2-3; TRBD2 is a possible D gene (7 bases). The CDR3 consists of 17 residues. V gave up 0 bases and J gave up 5 bases, with 18 bases separating them. Per germline, CDR1 SGHAT and CDR2 FQNNGV. CDR3 coding DNA: TGTGCCAGCAGCTTAGATCAGGGGTCGTGGGAGGGAGATACGCAGTATTTT. Translation gives CASSLDQGSWEGDTQYF.

The chain is built from TRBV28 and TRBJ1-1, with D unresolved. Trimming took off 4 bases at V and 5 bases at J, with 17 bases between the two ends. Germline V gene sequence: CDR1 MDHEN, CDR2 SYDVKM. The CDR3 has 15 residues. CDR3 in DNA: TGTGCCAGCAGTTCCCCCTTTGAAGGGAGGACTGAAGCTTTCTTT. Translating gives CASSSPFEGRTEAFF.

This clone was recorded once. This chain uses TRBV6-4 with TRBJ2-3; D possibly corresponds to TRBD2 (6 bases). Germline V gene data show CDR1 as MRHNA and CDR2 as SNTAGT. V dropped 4 bases and J dropped 6 bases, with 8 bases sitting between them. The length of the CDR3 is 12 residues. The CDR3 spells CASSVREDTQYF. CDR3 DNA sequence: TGTGCCAGCAGTGTTCGGGAGGATACGCAGTATTTT.

The genes are TRBV5-1 and TRBJ2-1; a possible D gene is TRBD2 (5 bases). The CDR3 spans 13 residues. V lost 0 bases and J lost 10, with 11 bases in between. The V gene's germline CDR1 is SGHRS and CDR2 YFSETQ. The CDR3 DNA is TGCGCCAGCAGCTTGGGGGAGATTCGGGAGCAGTTCTTC. This codes for CASSLGEIREQFF. Drawing the rest from reference TRBV5-1 and TRBJ2-1, the complete variable domain is KAGVTQTPRYLIKTRGQQVTLSCSPISGHRSVSWYQQTPGQGLQFLFEYFSETQRNKGNFPGRFSGRQFSNSRSEMNVSTLELGDSALYLCASSLGEIREQFFGPGTRLTVL.

The V gene is TRBV18, the J gene TRBJ1-1; 7 nucleotides agree with TRBD1. The germline gives CDR1 KGHSH, CDR2 LQKENI. There are 14 residues in the CDR3. With 1 base clipped from V and 6 bases from J, the junction kept 5 bases outside the gene matches. The CDR3 nucleotides read TGTGCCAGCTCACCACAGGGGGCGAGGGCTGAAGCTTTCTTT. Protein: CASSPQGARAEAFF.

V usage is TRBV2 and J usage is TRBJ2-7; D gene uncertain. CDR3 length: 11 amino acids. The V end was cut by 4 bases, the J end by 5 bases, with 6 bases between. Germline CDR1 and CDR2: SNHLY and FYNNEI. The CDR3 loop is CASSAYDEQYF. The DNA for the CDR3 is TGTGCCAGCAGTGCCTACGACGAGCAGTACTTC.

CDR3 nucleotide sequence: TGCAGCGTCGCACAGGGATCCGGAAACACCATATATTTT. Translated, it gives CSVAQGSGNTIYF. The rearrangement uses TRBV29-1 and TRBJ1-3, with D possibly matching TRBD1 (6 bases). V was clipped by 6 bases and J by 4 bases, with 13 bases between them. This CDR3 is built from 13 residues. Germline V lookup: CDR1 SQVTM, CDR2 ANQGSEA.

V and J are TRBV7-3 and TRBJ2-5; 11 bases match TRBD2. The CDR3 contains 16 residues. V lost 6 bases, J lost 5 bases, and 11 bases stayed unmatched. Germline lookup yields CDR1 SGHTA and CDR2 FQGTGA. CDR3: CASSPGSSGRGETQYF. CDR3 in DNA: TGTGCCAGCAGTCCGGGAAGTAGCGGGAGGGGTGAGACCCAGTACTTC.

In its sample, this clone was seen a few times. The chain links TRBV20-1 to TRBJ1-2, with TRBD1 as a possible D gene (5 bases). V shed 6 bases and J shed 6 bases, with 11 bases lying between them. The CDR3 has 11 residues. Germline V gene data show CDR1 as DFQATT and CDR2 as SNEGSKA (reference sequence). CDR3 coding DNA: TGCAGTGCGAAGAAGGGGAATGGCTACACCTTC. This translates into CSAKKGNGYTF.

This clone was counted between two and nine times. The V gene is TRBV10-2, the J gene TRBJ1-5, with D possibly matching TRBD1 (6 bases). The CDR3 is 12 amino acids. Trimming took off 10 bases at V and 7 bases at J, with 14 bases between the two ends. Germline V CDR1 and CDR2: WSHSY, SAAADI. CDR3 sequence reads: CAISGARQPQHF. CDR3 in DNA: TGCGCCATCTCAGGGGCACGGCAGCCCCAGCATTTT.

The genes are TRBV28 and TRBJ2-5, with TRBD2 identical over 7 bases. CDR3 length: 15 residues. V gave up 4 bases and J gave up 1 base; unmatched junction bases: 6. Germline lookup yields CDR1 MDHEN and CDR2 SYDVKM. The CDR3 DNA reads as TGTGCCAGCAGTTGGATTAGCGGGTCCCAAGAGACCCAGTACTTC. Translating gives CASSWISGSQETQYF.

The chain recombines TRBV28 with TRBJ1-4, with D perhaps matching TRBD1 (5 bases). The CDR3 extends over 13 amino acids. Per the germline V gene, CDR1 is MDHEN and CDR2 is SYDVKM. The germline V and J ends were trimmed by 7 bases and 6 bases, with 12 bases remaining between them. The CDR3 DNA reads as TGTGCCAGCAATGGGGGATGGGATGAAAAACTGTTTTTT. It encodes CASNGGWDEKLFF. Using reference TRBV28 and TRBJ1-4 for the parts outside the CDR3, the full variable domain is DVKVTQSSRYLVKRTGEKVFLECVQDMDHENMFWYRQDPGLGLRLIYFSYDVKMKEKGDIPEGYSVSREKKERFSLILESASTNQTSMYLCASNGGWDEKLFFGSGTQLSVL.

The V and J genes are TRBV9 and TRBJ2-2, with TRBD2 matching 10 bases. Germline V gene sequence: CDR1 SGDLS, CDR2 YYNGEE. V gave up 4 bases and J gave up 3 bases; unmatched junction bases: 6. The CDR3 contains 16 residues. DNA for the CDR3: TGTGCCAGCAGCCCTCAGCTAGCGGGAGACACCGGGGAGCTGTTTTTT. Translated, it gives CASSPQLAGDTGELFF. Complete variable domain (other parts from reference TRBV9 and TRBJ2-2): DSGVTQTPKHLITATGQRVTLRCSPRSGDLSVYWYQQSLDQGLQFLIQYYNGEERAKGNILERFSAQQFPDLHSELNLSSLELGDSALYFCASSPQLAGDTGELFFGEGSRLTVL.

This clone is a singleton in its sample. V usage is TRBV7-9 and J usage is TRBJ1-2, with no clear D. Germline V gene lookup returns CDR1 SEHNR and CDR2 FQNEAQ (reference sequence). V was pared by 5 bases and J by 1 base, with 8 bases between. This CDR3 spans 13 amino acids. The CDR3 reads CASSRHDNYGYTF. CDR3 DNA: TGTGCCAGCAGCCGACATGATAACTATGGCTACACCTTC. The variable domain in full, completed from reference TRBV7-9 and TRBJ1-2, reads DTGVSQNPRHKITKRGQNVTFRCDPISEHNRLYWYRQTLGQGPEFLTYFQNEAQLEKSRLLSDRFSAERPKGSFSTLEIQRTEQGDSAMYLCASSRHDNYGYTFGSGTRLTVV.

For the CDR3, the DNA is TGTGCCAGCACTGCGACAGGGAGGGACACTGAAGCTTTCTTT. Translated, it gives CASTATGRDTEAFF. This rearrangement joins TRBV7-9 to TRBJ1-1; 7 bases line up with TRBD1. The CDR3 is 14 amino acids. The germline gives CDR1 SEHNR, CDR2 FQNEAQ (reference sequence). V was pared by 7 bases and J by 3 bases, with 8 bases of the junction left unmatched.